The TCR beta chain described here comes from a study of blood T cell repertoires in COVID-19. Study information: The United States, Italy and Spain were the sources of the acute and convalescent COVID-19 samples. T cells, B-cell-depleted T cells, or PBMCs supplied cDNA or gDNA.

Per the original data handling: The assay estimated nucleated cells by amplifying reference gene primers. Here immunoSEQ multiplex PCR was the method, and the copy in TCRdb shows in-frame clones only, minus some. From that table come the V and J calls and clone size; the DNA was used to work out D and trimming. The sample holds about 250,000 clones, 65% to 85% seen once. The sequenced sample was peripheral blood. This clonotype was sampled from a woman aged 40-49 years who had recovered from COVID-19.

CDR3: CASSSKRGRGDRETQYF. The CDR3 DNA follows: TGCGCCAGCAGCTCGAAGCGGGGGAGAGGGGATCGAGAGACCCAGTACTTC. The V call is TRBV5-1, the J call TRBJ2-5; 8 bases are shared with TRBD2. V lost 3 bases and J lost 4; bases outside the gene matches: 14. The CDR3 runs 17 residues. Per the germline V gene, CDR1 is SGHRS and CDR2 is YFSETQ.